The rows below give T cell receptor beta chains drawn from one sample of a study of T cells in Graves' hyperthyroidism and ophthalmopathy. TCRdb re-analysed the multiplex PCR reads in MiXCR, keeping a single row per CDR3 protein. The sample consists of 130,000 to 150,000 distinct CDR3 sequences, less than 25% of them appearing once. The sample was blood. The origin of the receptors is a woman aged 45 to 65 with Graves' hyperthyroidism that later progressed to Graves' ophthalmopathy. CDR3s include the opening cysteine and the closing phenylalanine or tryptophan. D genes are given only for firm matches. Clone sizes are given selectively: once, few, many, or a class where the clone is expanded.

CASSLNRGQLPYEQYF TGTGCCAGCAGTTTAAATCGGGGACAGCTTCCCTACGAGCAGTACTTC TRBD1 TRBJ2-7 many TRBV6-1
CASVPGQGYGYTF TGTGCCAGTGTTCCGGGACAGGGCTATGGCTACACCTTC TRBD1 TRBJ1-2 many TRBV19
CASSLLTGGQGGYGYTF TGTGCCAGCAGTTTATTAACAGGGGGACAGGGTGGCTATGGCTACACCTTC TRBD1 TRBJ1-2 many TRBV28
CASSLLGGTEAFF TGTGCCAGCAGTTTACTCGGGGGCACTGAAGCTTTCTTT - TRBJ1-1 many TRBV28
CATSGTGGNEQFF TGTGCCACCAGTGGGACAGGGGGCAATGAGCAGTTCTTC TRBD1 TRBJ2-1 many TRBV24-1
CASRGELAGYNEQFF TGTGCCAGCAGAGGGGAGCTAGCGGGATACAATGAGCAGTTCTTC TRBD2 TRBJ2-1 few TRBV6-2/TRBV6-3
CATSPWGSNQPQHF TGTGCCACCAGCCCGTGGGGAAGCAATCAGCCCCAGCATTTT - TRBJ1-5 - TRBV15
CASSLLGAWNTEAFF TGCGCCAGCAGCTTGCTAGGGGCATGGAACACTGAAGCTTTCTTT - TRBJ1-1 many TRBV5-1
CSVEKLMVGIANYGYTF TGCAGCGTTGAAAAACTTATGGTGGGGATAGCTAACTATGGCTACACCTTC - TRBJ1-2 - TRBV29-1
CASSYRAGGSDTQYF TGTGCCAGCAGTTATAGAGCGGGAGGCTCAGATACGCAGTATTTT TRBD2 TRBJ2-3 - TRBV28
CASSVGTAGNEQFF TGTGCCAGCAGCGTGGGGACAGCTGGCAATGAGCAGTTCTTC TRBD1 TRBJ2-1 - TRBV9
CASSVGGASYEQYF TGTGCCAGCAGCGTCGGGGGGGCCTCCTACGAGCAGTACTTC TRBD2 TRBJ2-7 - TRBV2
CASSQGTNSYEQYF TGCGCCAGCAGCCAGGGGACGAATTCCTACGAGCAGTACTTC - TRBJ2-7 - TRBV4-1
CASSEKLGHLIGGNYGYTF TGTGCCAGCAGTGAAAAGTTAGGGCACCTGATCGGCGGTAACTATGGCTACACCTTC - TRBJ1-2 many TRBV6-1
CASRPGLADNEQFF TGTGCCAGCAGGCCGGGACTAGCGGACAATGAGCAGTTCTTC TRBD2 TRBJ2-1 - TRBV9
CAWRRTGTEAFF TGTGCCTGGAGGCGGACAGGTACTGAAGCTTTCTTT TRBD1 TRBJ1-1 many TRBV30
CASSDIRYEQYF TGCGCCAGCAGTGATATTCGCTACGAGCAGTACTTC - TRBJ2-7 many TRBV10-1
CASSLALYGPEAFF TGTGCCAGCAGCTTAGCGCTTTACGGACCTGAAGCTTTCTTT - TRBJ1-1 many TRBV7-8
CASRGTTSYEQYF TGTGCCAGCCGGGGGACAACTTCCTACGAGCAGTACTTC - TRBJ2-7 many TRBV6-1
CASSLIGGGAYEQYF TGTGCCAGCAGCTTAATTGGGGGGGGCGCCTACGAGCAGTACTTC - TRBJ2-7 - TRBV7-3
CAISYTSGPNEQFF TGTGCCATCAGTTATACTAGCGGGCCAAATGAGCAGTTCTTC TRBD2 TRBJ2-1 many TRBV10-3
CASSPTSGDVEQYF TGTGCCAGCTCACCCACTAGCGGCGATGTAGAGCAGTACTTC TRBD2 TRBJ2-7 many TRBV18
CASRDIGGSTEAFF TGCGCCAGTAGAGACATCGGCGGGAGCACTGAAGCTTTCTTT - TRBJ1-1 - TRBV10-2
CASSAMLAGDHEQYF TGTGCCAGCAGCGCGATGCTAGCGGGAGACCACGAGCAGTACTTC TRBD2 TRBJ2-7 many TRBV9
CASRTSSSYNEQFF TGTGCCAGCAGGACTAGTAGCTCCTACAATGAGCAGTTCTTC - TRBJ2-1 many TRBV6-1
CASSLAGTSGSPYNEQFF TGTGCCAGCAGCTTAGCGGGGACTAGCGGGAGTCCCTACAATGAGCAGTTCTTC TRBD2 TRBJ2-1 - TRBV7-2
CASSSLRGMEYF TGTGCCAGCAGTTCCCTCCGGGGGATGGAGTATTTT - TRBJ2-3 many TRBV27
CASSEALEAFF TGTGCCAGCAGTGAAGCGCTCGAAGCTTTCTTT - TRBJ1-1 - TRBV2
CASRGQGMDKNIQYF TGTGCCAGCAGGGGACAGGGGATGGACAAAAACATTCAGTACTTC TRBD1 TRBJ2-4 many TRBV6-1
CASSLTGADTEAFF TGCGCCAGCAGCTTGACAGGGGCGGACACTGAAGCTTTCTTT TRBD1 TRBJ1-1 few TRBV5-1
CASSVTMEQFF TGTGCCAGCAGCGTGACTATGGAGCAGTTCTTC - TRBJ2-1 - TRBV5-6